The clone carrying this TCR beta chain was detected only once. Its antigen remains unknown. A second 7 to 11 cycle PCR used barcoded and J-beta primers. Each cDNA molecule carried a tag from a template-switch adaptor that contained 12 random nucleotides. TCRdb re-analysed the 5' RACE reads in MiXCR, keeping a single row per CDR3 protein. Here the sample spans hundreds of thousands of distinct CDR3 sequences, around 45% being singletons. The people who gave samples were healthy Caucasians from Russia, aged about 6 to 95. At least 7 million PBMCs were isolated per sample. The source of the sample is a study of blood T cells in healthy people across ages. General study findings and limits: Older age coincided with a roughly linear decline in TCR beta diversity per million T cells.

The germline CDR1 and CDR2 sequences are DFQATT and SNEGSKA (reference sequence). The CDR3 extends over 15 amino acids. Trimming cost V 6 bases and J 10 bases; bases outside gene matches: 16. Sequencing input: blood. The J gene is TRBJ2-1, the V gene TRBV20-1; TRBD2 agrees at 9 bases. The TCR comes from a man older than 75 in good health. CDR3 sequence reads: CSASPPLAGSYEQFF. Written as DNA, the CDR3 is TGCAGTGCCTCCCCCCCGCTAGCGGGATCCTACGAGCAGTTCTTC.